This T cell receptor (beta chain) was found in a study of OX40 agonist ivuxolimab in advanced cancers. Background on the whole study: Ivuxolimab, which targeted the costimulatory receptor OX40 (CD134), was an agonistic, fully human IgG2 monoclonal antibody. Peripheral TCRbeta sequencing aimed to test whether ivuxolimab altered TCR sequence diversity and caused clonal T-cell expansion. Intravenous ivuxolimab was administered to patients every 2 weeks at six dose levels: 0.01, 0.1, 0.3, 1.5, 3 and 10 mg/kg. Partial responses occurred in three dose-escalation patients, of whom one had hepatocellular carcinoma and two had cutaneous melanoma. Patients were allowed to have had prior anti-PD-1, anti-PD-L1 or anti-CTLA-4 therapy, and less than 45% of the dose-escalation patients had previously received checkpoint inhibitors. Among the approximately 50 dose-escalation patients, approximately 20 had hepatocellular carcinoma, 15 or so melanoma, 9 renal cell carcinoma and 9 head and neck cancer. In the dose-escalation cohort, roughly 80% of patients were male, and the mean age was approximately 55 years, with a range of 23 to 79. The paper covers the monotherapy dose-escalation part of the phase I ivuxolimab trial, which included N ≈ 50 patients. Overall results and qualifications from the work: Low levels of normalized T-cell clonal expansion were also shown by some nonresponding patients. After ivuxolimab, expanded clones were on average more numerous among CD8+ T cells than among CD4+ T cells. Antigen specificity was not determined for the clonally expanded peripheral T cells. At doses of 0.1 to 3.0 mg/kg, clonal expansion of both CD4+ and CD8+ T cells in blood was seen between baseline and week 6. In the 0.1-3.0 mg/kg groups, partial responders were among the patients with the lowest normalized peripheral clonal expansion, particularly in CD8+ T cells.

Genomic DNA was extracted from sorted cells for sequencing of the TCRbeta CDR3 region. TCRbeta CDR3 regions were sequenced using the immunoSEQ Assay. TCRdb's version of the immuneACCESS table is confined to in-frame rearrangements and falls short of the full clone set. An unresolved V gene accounts for under half of the shortfall where checked; the remainder is of unknown origin. The sample table records roughly 130,000 clones; just under 95% of these occur just once. Together, the top ten hold 0.15% to 0.16% of the sample. The trial excluded patients who had a history of autoimmune disease or who were on systemic immunosuppression. Peripheral blood for TCR sequencing was collected from all dose cohorts at baseline, on cycle 4 day 1, and on cycle 7 day 1. Samples came from an open-label, multicenter, first-in-human phase I dose-escalation trial of ivuxolimab. Adults with locally advanced or metastatic melanoma, renal cell, hepatocellular, or head and neck squamous cell carcinoma were enrolled in the trial. Before TCR sequencing, CD4+ T cells and CD8+ T cells were sorted from peripheral blood as separate populations.

Points on this clone: What this receptor recognizes is not known. No base-level quality is on record; no much larger clone is a single base apart.

CDR1 and CDR2 were assigned from the germline V gene as SNHLY and FYNNEI. Germline trimming: 7 bases from V, 6 bases from J; junction bases outside gene matches: 9. There are 15 amino acids in the CDR3, from cysteine to phenylalanine inclusive. Just the 45-base CDR3 DNA is kept, in frame starting at base 1. Sequences were derived from CD4+ or CD8+ T cells sorted from blood, sampled in a trial of the OX40 agonist ivuxolimab. The chain couples TRBV2 to TRBJ2-2, and 9 junctional nucleotides match TRBD2. The receptor was isolated from an adult with an advanced solid tumor such as melanoma, head and neck, liver or kidney cancer. The CDR3 region reads CASTLTSGGAGELFF. The DNA sequence reads TGTGCCAGCACCTTGACTAGCGGAGGAGCCGGGGAGCTGTTTTTT. With the portions outside the CDR3 filled from the reference TRBV2 and TRBJ2-2 genes, the complete variable region becomes EPEVTQTPSHQVTQMGQEVILRCVPISNHLYFYWYRQILGQKVEFLVSFYNNEISEKSEIFDDQFSVERPDGSNFTLKIRSTKLEDSAMYFCASTLTSGGAGELFFGEGSRLTVL.